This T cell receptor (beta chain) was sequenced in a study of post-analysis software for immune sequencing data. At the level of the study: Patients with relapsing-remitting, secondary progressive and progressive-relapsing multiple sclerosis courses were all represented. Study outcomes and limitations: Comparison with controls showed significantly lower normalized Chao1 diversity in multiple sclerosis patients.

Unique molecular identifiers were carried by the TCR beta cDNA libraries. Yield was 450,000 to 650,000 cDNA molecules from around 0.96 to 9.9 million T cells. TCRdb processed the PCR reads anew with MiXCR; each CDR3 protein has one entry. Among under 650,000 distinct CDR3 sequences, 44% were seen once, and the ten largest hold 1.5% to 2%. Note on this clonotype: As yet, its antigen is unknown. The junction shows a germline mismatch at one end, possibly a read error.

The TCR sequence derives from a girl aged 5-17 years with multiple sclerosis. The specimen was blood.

For the CDR3, the DNA is TGTGCCATCAGTGCAGCAGGGGACACTGATTTCAGCTCCTGCGAGCAGTACTTC. Protein sequence: CAISAAGDTDFSSCEQYF. V gene TRBV10-3 combines with J gene TRBJ2-7, with D possibly being TRBD1 (6 bases). Germline V gene data show CDR1 as ENHRY and CDR2 as SYGVKD. The CDR3 sequence is 18 residues long.